This T cell receptor (beta chain) was observed in a study of beta chain features in type 1 diabetes. Study results and limitations: TCRB CDR3 length was moderately but significantly reduced in all four CD4+ subsets of Type 1 diabetes patients.

As regards this clone: No antigen is known for it.

Sequenced material consisted of expressed TCRB transcripts (all of the isolated RNA was reverse transcribed). Libraries were prepared by immunoSEQ multiplex PCR; TCRdb keeps only in-frame clonotypes and omits some of them. The sample has 150,000 or so clones, around 63% seen once. The clonotype originates from a man aged 25-45 years with type 1 diabetes. The sequencing input was naive CD4+ T cells from blood.

The CDR3 loop reads CASSHGTPYIEQYF. Written as DNA, the CDR3 is TGTGCCAGCAGCCACGGGACTCCCTACATCGAGCAGTACTTC. The genes are TRBV21-1 and TRBJ2-7; TRBD2, the table's D call, was not compared with the DNA. TRBV21-1 is annotated as a pseudogene. The CDR3 has 14 residues.